The next 23 T cell receptor beta chains were all read from a single sample in a study of T-cell reconstitution after alpha-beta-depleted transplantation in children. Unique molecular identifiers featured in how the TCRbeta library was prepared. TCRdb itself ran the PCR reads through MiXCR, one entry per CDR3 protein. Counted here are about 300,000 distinct CDR3 sequences, around 9.1% occurring once; the ten biggest clones make up 7.5%. Sequenced material: PBMCs, taken before TCRalphabeta/CD19-depleted stem cell transplant. These TCRs come from a boy less than two years old with acute myeloid leukemia, due to receive a stem cell transplant.

Details on this clonotype: One end of the junction varies from germline; a read error may be responsible. This chain joins TRBV6-1 and TRBJ2-7; D might be TRBD1 (6 bases). This CDR3 region has 14 residues. The germline CDR1 and CDR2 sequences are MNHNS and SASEGT. The CDR3 reads CASSEIGTRGPSSF. The CDR3 coding sequence is TGTGCCAGCAGTGAAATTGGGACAAGGGGCCCGTCTTCCTTC.

This clonotype was counted at least ten times. This chain uses TRBV12-3 or TRBV12-4 with TRBJ2-3, with 8 bases fitting TRBD2. V dropped 6 bases and J dropped 2; count of bases not matched to a gene: 10. There are 16 residues in the CDR3. The CDR3 DNA reads as TGTGCCAGCAGGGATGGACGGGGGGGGCCCACAGATACGCAGTATTTT. As protein: CASRDGRGGPTDTQYF.

This clonotype was seen many times. V and J are TRBV25-1 and TRBJ2-7; no firm D call. Deletions cut 3 bases from V and 4 bases from J, with 7 bases between. The germline gives CDR1 MGHDK, CDR2 SYGVNS. The CDR3 has 12 amino acids. The CDR3 loop is CASSDNLYEQYF. The CDR3 region has the DNA TGTGCCAGCAGTGACAACCTTTACGAGCAGTACTTC.

This clonotype appeared many times. V is TRBV11-2 and J is TRBJ2-3, with 12 nucleotides matching TRBD2. Unmatched junction bases numbered 8, after V lost 3 bases and J lost 1 base. The germline gives CDR1 SGHAT, CDR2 FQNNGV. This CDR3 has 18 residues. The CDR3 bases are TGTGCCAGCAGCTTCGGGACTAGCGGGTTGACTCGCACAGATACGCAGTATTTT. It is translated as CASSFGTSGLTRTDTQYF.

This clonotype was counted only a few times. V is TRBV7-2 and J is TRBJ2-7; D tentatively reads TRBD1 or TRBD2 (5 bases each). The germline V and J ends were trimmed by 5 bases and 3 bases, with 17 bases remaining between them. Germline lookup yields CDR1 SGHTA and CDR2 FQGNSA. This CDR3 is built from 15 residues. Written as DNA, the CDR3 is TGTGCCAGCAGCCCACACGGGACGTTCTACTACGAGCAGTACTTC. This gives the protein CASSPHGTFYYEQYF.

To note about this clonotype: This may come from a read error, since a much larger clone is one base off. The chain is built from TRBV25-1 and TRBJ2-3, with unresolved D. The CDR3 is made up of 13 amino acids. Germline V gene sequence: CDR1 MGHDK, CDR2 SYGVNS. The CDR3 nucleotides read TGTGTCAGCAGTGCCTCCCTGAGGGATACGCAGTATTTT. Translating gives CVSSASLRDTQYF.

This clonotype showed up many times. The chain recombines TRBV29-1 with TRBJ1-4; no firm D call. Germline V gives CDR1 SQVTM, CDR2 ANQGSEA. This CDR3 spans 13 amino acids. V lost 7 bases and J 7 bases, leaving 16 bases between the germline ends. This CDR3 is CSALEDWSEKLFF. CDR3 in DNA: TGCAGCGCCCTGGAGGATTGGAGTGAAAAACTGTTTTTT.

This clonotype was observed at least ten times. This chain uses TRBV15 with TRBJ2-5, with TRBD2 matching over 11 bases. This CDR3 comprises 14 residues. Looked up from germline, CDR1 is LNHNV and CDR2 is YYDKDF (reference sequence). V trimming: 5 bases; J trimming: 3 bases; junction bases outside the gene matches: 2. CDR3 sequence reads: CATSGGLAEETQYF. The CDR3 coding sequence is TGTGCCACCAGCGGGGGACTAGCGGAAGAGACCCAGTACTTC.

Points on this clonotype: Since a much larger clone is just one base distant, this may be a read error. The chain is built from TRBV7-2 and TRBJ2-1; the D is unclear. The CDR3 is 13 residues long. The V gene's germline CDR1 is SGHTA and CDR2 FQGNSA. Trimming left V 2 bases short and J 8 bases short, with 10 bases between. This CDR3 is CASSLRVSYEQFF. The CDR3 DNA sequence: TGTGCCAGCAGCTTAAGAGTTTCCTATGAGCAGTTCTTC.

This clonotype has ten or more counts. This chain joins TRBV4-1 and TRBJ1-6; D perhaps matches TRBD1 (5 bases). Deletions cut 0 bases from V and 6 bases from J, with 27 bases between. This CDR3 contains 21 residues. Germline CDR1 reads MGHRA; CDR2 reads YSYEKL. The CDR3 DNA follows: TGCGCCAGCAGCCAAGATCTAGTATTGTTTAGGGGATTAAACCCTAATTCACCCCTCCACTTT. It is translated as CASSQDLVLFRGLNPNSPLHF.

This clonotype has ten or more counts. The chain joins TRBV5-1 to TRBJ2-2, with D possibly TRBD2 on 5 matching bases. The germline V and J ends were trimmed by 5 bases and 4 bases, with 9 bases remaining between them. This CDR3 is built from 13 residues. CDR1 is SGHRS and CDR2 is YFSETQ in the germline V gene. The CDR3 here is CASRWESTGELFF. The CDR3 bases are TGCGCCAGCAGATGGGAGAGCACCGGGGAGCTGTTTTTT.

The chain uses TRBV7-9 and TRBJ2-7, with 12 bases matching TRBD1. Trimming cost V 6 bases and J 4 bases; bases outside gene matches: 7. Germline V gene lookup returns CDR1 SEHNR and CDR2 FQNEAQ (reference sequence). This CDR3 has 15 amino acids. In DNA form, the CDR3 reads TGTGCCAGCAGGCGTCCGGGACAGGGGGCATACGAGCAGTACTTC. Translating gives CASRRPGQGAYEQYF.

This clonotype occurred a few times. The CDR3 protein is CASSSGTELTYEQYF. CDR3 nucleotide sequence: TGTGCCAGCAGCTCCGGGACAGAACTCACCTACGAGCAGTACTTC. The genes are TRBV7-8 and TRBJ2-7; 7 nucleotides line up with TRBD1. The CDR3 spans 15 residues. Germline CDR1 reads SGHVS; CDR2 reads FQNEAQ. Trimming removed 4 bases from V and 2 bases from J; junction bases left unmatched: 8.

This clonotype has a count of ten or more. The chain uses TRBV20-1 and TRBJ2-2; D might be TRBD1 (5 bases). The V gene lost 1 base and the J gene lost 8 bases, with 8 bases spanning the gap. The CDR3 runs 12 residues. CDR1 and CDR2 (germline): DFQATT, SNEGSKA (reference sequence). CDR3 in DNA: TGCAGTGCTAGAGGCAGGGAAGGGGAGCTGTTTTTT. It encodes CSARGREGELFF.

At least ten counts were recorded for this clonotype. The J gene is TRBJ2-1, the V gene TRBV5-5; the match to TRBD2 covers 7 bases. The CDR3 has 14 amino acids. Germline V gene lookup returns CDR1 SGHKS and CDR2 YYEKEE (reference sequence). Unmatched junction bases numbered 9, after V lost 4 bases and J lost 8 bases. The CDR3 loop reads CASSPGRENYEQFF. CDR3 sequence (DNA): TGTGCCAGCAGCCCTGGGAGGGAGAACTATGAGCAGTTCTTC.

The CDR3 region is CASSYEGRNTEAFF. CDR3 nucleotide sequence: TGTGCCAGCAGTTATGAGGGTCGGAACACTGAAGCTTTCTTT. The rearrangement joins TRBV27 to TRBJ1-1; D remains unclear. The CDR3 totals 14 residues. The V and J ends lost 4 bases and 1 base respectively, with 10 bases between them. CDR1 and CDR2 (germline): MNHEY, SMNVEV (reference sequence).

Only one count was recorded for this clonotype. The chain is built from TRBV7-2 and TRBJ2-5; the D is unclear. This CDR3 comprises 14 residues. Germline V gene sequence: CDR1 SGHTA, CDR2 FQGNSA. Trimming took off 1 base at V and 4 bases at J, with 10 bases between the two ends. CDR3 DNA: TGTGCCAGCAGCTTAGGCCTAACCTCAGAGACCCAGTACTTC. It specifies CASSLGLTSETQYF.

At least ten counts were recorded for this clonotype. V and J are TRBV12-3 or TRBV12-4 and TRBJ2-1, with a weak D call TRBD2 (5 bases). There are 15 residues in the CDR3. V gave up 6 bases and J gave up 1 base, with 13 bases separating them. Here the CDR3 DNA reads TGTGCCAGCAGACCAGCGGAGATTTCCTACAATGAGCAGTTCTTC. This translates into CASRPAEISYNEQFF.

This clonotype was detected many times. CDR3 bases: TGCAGCGTTGAAAAGACAGCAGGAGCTTTCTTT. Encoded protein: CSVEKTAGAFF. The chain uses TRBV29-1 and TRBJ1-1; maybe TRBD1 (5 bases). V lost 2 bases, J lost 10 bases, and 11 bases lay in between. The germline CDR1 and CDR2 sequences are SQVTM and ANQGSEA. The CDR3 spans 11 residues.

This clonotype showed up many times. The CDR3 sequence is CASSFWGTRGLNNEQFF. The CDR3 DNA reads TGTGCCAGCAGCTTTTGGGGTACCAGGGGTCTCAACAATGAGCAGTTCTTC. This sequence joins TRBV5-5 and TRBJ2-1; D may be TRBD1 (6 bases). In germline, CDR1 is SGHKS, CDR2 YYEKEE (reference sequence). V lost 2 bases and J 5 bases, leaving 20 bases between the germline ends. The CDR3 has 17 residues.

This clonotype was detected ten times or more. This chain joins TRBV5-1 and TRBJ2-1; 10 positions match TRBD2. With V trimmed by 6 bases and J by 6 bases, 24 bases remained unmatched. Germline CDR1 reads SGHRS; CDR2 reads YFSETQ. The CDR3 is made up of 20 amino acids. Here the CDR3 DNA reads TGCGCCAGCAATGCGCTAGCGGGAGTCCCTCCTAGTACACCGGGCAATGAGCAGTTCTTC. Translated: CASNALAGVPPSTPGNEQFF.

A note on this clonotype: A much more abundant neighbour one base away suggests this may be a read error. For the CDR3, the DNA is TGCGCCAGCAGCCAAGAAGGGACCGGCTTGGGCACAATTACGCAGTATTTT. Translation gives CASSQEGTGLGTITQYF. The chain uses TRBV4-3 and TRBJ2-3; TRBD1 or TRBD2 may be the D gene (5 bases each). The CDR3 is 17 amino acids. V lost 0 bases and J 8 bases, leaving 21 bases between the germline ends. Germline CDR1 LGHNA, CDR2 YSLEER.

This clonotype was counted many times. This chain links TRBV6-5 with TRBJ2-6, with D hard to call. The V gene lost 0 bases and the J gene lost 0 bases, with 9 bases spanning the gap. The CDR3 sequence is 17 residues long. The V gene's germline CDR1 is MNHEY and CDR2 SVGAGI. The CDR3 nucleotides read TGTGCCAGCAGTTACTCAATCAGGTCCTCTGGGGCCAACGTCCTGACTTTC. Translating it yields CASSYSIRSSGANVLTF.